This section outlines one TCR beta chain sequence together with its context. The clone's antigen remains unknown. The input lacks base qualities; no much larger clone sits a single base away. This sample was taken from a study of T-cell reconstitution after alpha-beta-depleted transplantation in children (dated by TCRdb to the mid-2010s). A note on the overall study: Using TCR repertoire profiling, the study quantitatively followed how T-cell immune reconstitution unfolded in children after TCRalphabeta/CD19-depleted allogeneic hematopoietic cell transplantation.

Library preparation used PCR. Sequencing was carried out with an Illumina HiSeq 2500. TCR libraries were prepared with molecular barcoding, using unique molecular identifiers to normalize TCRbeta repertoire quantification. TCRdb reanalyzed the raw reads on its own, using fastp at Q25 for trimming and MiXCR for clone calling, and kept in-frame beta chains. Entries are consolidated by CDR3 protein sequence, retaining the most common genes and DNA. The sample table contains about 540,000 distinct CDR3 sequences; only one count was recorded for about 16% of them. 3% to 4% of the sample is held by the ten biggest clonotypes. The CDR3 goes from the cysteine to the phenylalanine over 13 residues. Kept here is only the CDR3 DNA, which spans 39 bases and is read in frame from base 1. At the junction V is shortened by 3 bases and J by 6 bases; bases outside the gene matches: 6. CDR1 SGHRS and CDR2 YFSETQ are derived from the germline V gene.

This sample comprised PBMCs from the stem cell graft donor, obtained from the stem cell graft. The sequence is built from TRBV5-1 and TRBJ2-7; 7 junctional bases match TRBD1. The TCR sequence derives from a human donor who donated a stem cell graft to a child with acute lymphoblastic leukemia. The CDR3 protein: CASSWAGGIEQYF. The DNA is TGCGCCAGCAGCTGGGCAGGGGGAATCGAGCAGTACTTC. With the rest looked up from the reference TRBV5-1 and TRBJ2-7 genes rather than sequenced, the full variable domain is KAGVTQTPRYLIKTRGQQVTLSCSPISGHRSVSWYQQTPGQGLQFLFEYFSETQRNKGNFPGRFSGRQFSNSRSEMNVSTLELGDSALYLCASSWAGGIEQYFGPGTRLTVT.